This entry lists 24 T cell receptor beta chains sequenced from one sample in a study of PD-L1 blockade in urothelial cancer. Measured with immunoSEQ multiplex PCR; TCRdb has only the in-frame clones, and not every one. The data hold 35,000 to 40,000 clones, with around 85% observed a single time. As for time point: pretreatment peripheral blood. The sequencing here drew on PBMCs, taken around atezolizumab (anti-PD-L1) treatment. The receptors were gathered from an elderly man with urothelial cancer.

This chain connects TRBV7-8 to TRBJ1-1, with D hard to call. Germline V lookup: CDR1 SGHVS, CDR2 FQNEAQ. The V end was cut by 2 bases, the J end by 0 bases, with 10 bases between. The CDR3 extends over 15 amino acids. CDR3 in DNA: TGTGCCAGCAGCTTACCCGCCACTATGAACACTGAAGCTTTCTTT. It encodes CASSLPATMNTEAFF.

The CDR3 reads CASSLELDRKTDTQYF. Written as DNA, the CDR3 is TGTGCCAGCAGCTTGGAGCTGGACAGGAAAACAGATACGCAGTATTTT. The chain links TRBV5-6 to TRBJ2-3; 7 bases fit TRBD1. Per germline, CDR1 SGHDT and CDR2 YYEEEE. The CDR3 length is 16 residues. J lost 3 bases, V lost 0 bases, and 7 bases had no gene match.

This rearrangement joins TRBV30 to TRBJ2-5; 7 positions match TRBD1. Germline V gene data show CDR1 as GTSNPN and CDR2 as SVGIG (reference sequence). The J segment lost 9 bases and the V segment lost 6 bases, leaving 19 bases of the junction unmatched. The CDR3 totals 15 residues. CDR3 nucleotide sequence: TGTGCCTGCCCCCTCGAGGGACAGCCCCAGGGGTCCCAGTACTTC. It specifies CACPLEGQPQGSQYF. Together with reference TRBV30 and TRBJ2-5, the CDR3 gives the full variable domain: SQTIHQWPATLVQPVGSPLSLECTVEGTSNPNLYWYRQAAGRGLQLLFYSVGIGQISSEVPQNLSASRPQDRQFILSSKKLLLSDSGFYLCACPLEGQPQGSQYFGPGTRLLVL.

The chain carries TRBV28 and TRBJ1-5; TRBD1 matches 9 bases. V gave up 6 bases and J gave up 1 base; unmatched junction bases: 7. The CDR3 is 16 residues long. Looked up from germline, CDR1 is MDHEN and CDR2 is SYDVKM. The CDR3 sequence: CASRDDRGVSNQPQHF. The CDR3 region has the DNA TGTGCCAGCAGGGACGACAGGGGGGTCAGCAATCAGCCCCAGCATTTT.

The chain combines TRBV10-2 with TRBJ2-2, with TRBD2 matching over 14 bases. The CDR3 sequence is 18 residues long. CDR1 and CDR2 from the germline V gene are WSHSY and SAAADI. V lost 6 bases and J lost 4; bases outside the gene matches: 10. DNA of the CDR3: TGCGCCAGCAGCCTCGGGGGACTAGCGGGAGAGGGCACCGGGGAGCTGTTTTTT. Translated, it gives CASSLGGLAGEGTGELFF.

This rearrangement joins TRBV5-1 to TRBJ2-7; D might be TRBD2 (5 bases). Germline V CDR1 and CDR2: SGHRS, YFSETQ. V shed 4 bases and J shed 2 bases, with 19 bases lying between them. This CDR3 contains 16 residues. The CDR3 DNA is TGCGCCAGCAGCCCGGCCGCCGGGATGTTCACCTACGAGCAGTACTTC. Its translation is CASSPAAGMFTYEQYF.

The rearrangement joins TRBV6-1 to TRBJ1-1; D is perhaps TRBD1 (6 bases). The CDR3 totals 13 residues. Germline V lookup: CDR1 MNHNS, CDR2 SASEGT. V was trimmed by 6 bases and J by 1 base, leaving 9 bases between them. The CDR3 loop reads CASRDRKNTEAFF. The CDR3 DNA follows: TGTGCCAGCAGGGACAGAAAGAACACTGAAGCTTTCTTT.

The chain's CDR3 is CASSRSPGLAGNEFF. DNA for the CDR3: TGCGCCAGCAGCCGATCTCCGGGACTAGCGGGAAATGAGTTCTTC. V is TRBV5-1 and J is TRBJ2-1, with 13 bases that match TRBD2. There are 15 residues in the CDR3. The V and J ends lost 4 bases and 14 bases, in that order; junction bases with no gene match: 12. Germline V gives CDR1 SGHRS, CDR2 YFSETQ.

The chain couples TRBV10-2 to TRBJ2-5; 14 bases align to TRBD2. Germline CDR1 WSHSY, CDR2 SAAADI. The V segment lost 5 bases and the J segment 4 bases; nucleotides outside the gene matches: 12. The CDR3 contains 18 residues. The CDR3 DNA sequence: TGCGCCAGCAGTACCAGACTAGCGGGAGGGCCGGCGGGAGAGACCCAGTACTTC. This sequence encodes CASSTRLAGGPAGETQYF.

J is TRBJ2-5 and V is TRBV10-3; perhaps TRBD1 as D (6 bases). The length of the CDR3 is 14 residues. Between the trimmed V and J ends, which lost 10 bases and 4 bases, there was a span of 19 bases. The germline gives CDR1 ENHRY, CDR2 SYGVKD. CDR3 loop: CATSREQGGETQYF. Written as DNA, the CDR3 is TGTGCCACTTCTAGGGAACAGGGTGGAGAGACCCAGTACTTC.

As to this clone: The same CDR3 also results from other DNA sequences found in this sample. This chain connects TRBV6-5 to TRBJ1-4, with a tentative D call TRBD1 (6 bases). CDR1 MNHEY and CDR2 SVGAGI come from the germline V gene. The CDR3 consists of 14 residues. Trimming left V 2 bases short and J 5 bases short, with 9 bases between. The CDR3, as DNA: TGTGCCAGCAGTTACAGAGGGGGAAATGAAAAACTGTTTTTT. This translates into CASSYRGGNEKLFF.

V is TRBV5-4 and J is TRBJ2-1; D perhaps matches TRBD2 (5 bases). The V gene lost 4 bases and the J gene lost 2 bases, with 13 bases spanning the gap. This CDR3 region has 15 residues. Germline-derived CDR1 and CDR2 are SGHNT and YYREEE (reference sequence). The CDR3 loop reads CASSPTSTPYNEQFF. The CDR3 DNA follows: TGTGCCAGCAGCCCAACTAGTACCCCCTACAATGAGCAGTTCTTC. Together with reference TRBV5-4 and TRBJ2-1, the CDR3 gives the full variable domain: ETGVTQSPTHLIKTRGQQVTLRCSSQSGHNTVSWYQQALGQGPQFIFQYYREEENGRGNFPPRFSGLQFPNYSSELNVNALELDDSALYLCASSPTSTPYNEQFFGPGTRLTVL.

The chain uses TRBV7-2 and TRBJ2-1; possible D gene TRBD2, 6 bases. This CDR3 is built from 14 residues. V was pared by 0 bases and J by 10 bases, with 13 bases between. The germline V gene encodes CDR1 SGHTA and CDR2 FQGNSA. For the CDR3, the DNA is TGTGCCAGCAGCTTAGCGCCGGGAGAAGGGGAGCAGTTCTTC. This translates into CASSLAPGEGEQFF.

This chain links TRBV10-3 with TRBJ2-3; D perhaps matches TRBD1 (6 bases). CDR3 length equals 13 residues. The germline V and J ends were trimmed by 9 bases and 5 bases, with 15 bases remaining between them. Germline CDR1 and CDR2: ENHRY and SYGVKD. The CDR3 sequence: CAIRQDWQDTQYF. The CDR3, as DNA: TGTGCCATACGACAGGATTGGCAAGATACGCAGTATTTT.

This clone came up once. This chain joins TRBV5-4 and TRBJ2-2; 10 nucleotides match TRBD1. Per the germline V gene, CDR1 is SGHNT and CDR2 is YYREEE (reference sequence). CDR3 length equals 15 residues. V lost 5 bases to trimming and J lost 2 bases; unmatched junction nucleotides: 3. CDR3 in DNA: TGTGCCAGCAGACGGGACAGGGGTAACACCGGGGAGCTGTTTTTT. Amino acid sequence: CASRRDRGNTGELFF.

The gene calls are TRBV11-3 and TRBJ2-1; 11 nucleotides line up with TRBD2. There are 15 residues in the CDR3. Germline V lookup: CDR1 SGHNT, CDR2 YENEEA. Trimming removed 5 bases from V and 7 bases from J; junction bases left unmatched: 7. CDR3 in DNA: TGTGCCAGCAGCGTTAGCGGGAGGGCCGGAAATGAGCAGTTCTTC. As protein: CASSVSGRAGNEQFF.

The chain has TRBV11-2 and TRBJ1-2; possibly TRBD1 for D (6 bases). V was shortened by 4 bases and J by 2 bases, with 8 bases between the two germline ends. Germline V gene lookup returns CDR1 SGHAT and CDR2 FQNNGV. The CDR3 is 13 residues long. CDR3 bases: TGTGCCAGCAGCTGGACAGAAAACTATGGCTACACCTTC. It encodes CASSWTENYGYTF.

The chain employs TRBV6-5 and TRBJ2-1, with TRBD2 matching over 9 bases. Germline V gene data show CDR1 as MNHEY and CDR2 as SVGAGI. The junction had 8 bases not matched to a gene; V was cut back by 1 base and J by 10 bases. The CDR3 extends over 15 amino acids. In DNA, the CDR3 is TGTGCCAGCAGTTACTTGGTAGCGGGAGATCGCGAGCAGTTCTTC. Residues: CASSYLVAGDREQFF.

The chain is built from TRBV6-6 and TRBJ1-2; D is uncertain. V dropped 5 bases and J dropped 2 bases, with 6 bases sitting between them. Germline V gene lookup returns CDR1 MNHNY and CDR2 SVGAGI (reference sequence). The CDR3 length is 12 residues. The CDR3 DNA reads as TGTGCCAGCAGTCCAGCGAACTATGGCTACACCTTC. Its translation: CASSPANYGYTF.

This chain links TRBV27 with TRBJ2-1; 10 nucleotides match TRBD2. J was trimmed by 8 bases and V by 6 bases; bases with no gene match: 16. There are 17 residues in the CDR3. CDR1 MNHEY and CDR2 SMNVEV come from the germline V gene (reference sequence). The CDR3 loop reads CASSKETSGPGLDEQFF. The CDR3 DNA reads as TGTGCCAGCAGCAAAGAGACTAGCGGGCCAGGATTGGATGAGCAGTTCTTC.

This chain uses TRBV4-2 with TRBJ2-1; 16 nucleotides line up with TRBD2. From germline, CDR1 is LGHNA and CDR2 YNFKEQ. The CDR3 runs 17 residues. V dropped 4 bases and J dropped 7; count of bases not matched to a gene: 7. The CDR3 reads CASSRGLAGGRENEQFF. The CDR3, as DNA: TGTGCCAGCAGCCGGGGACTAGCGGGAGGGAGGGAGAATGAGCAGTTCTTC.

This rearrangement joins TRBV30 to TRBJ1-4; D gene uncertain. V was pared by 2 bases and J by 7 bases, with 11 bases between. The length of the CDR3 is 13 residues. CDR1 and CDR2 (germline): GTSNPN, SVGIG (reference sequence). CDR3 nucleotide sequence: TGTGCCTGGAGTCGTGGTCTCGGTGAAAAACTGTTTTTT. Its protein product is CAWSRGLGEKLFF. The variable domain in full, with the rest retrieved from reference TRBV30 and TRBJ1-4, is SQTIHQWPATLVQPVGSPLSLECTVEGTSNPNLYWYRQAAGRGLQLLFYSVGIGQISSEVPQNLSASRPQDRQFILSSKKLLLSDSGFYLCAWSRGLGEKLFFGSGTQLSVL.

The V call is TRBV10-3, the J call TRBJ2-7, with D uncertain. Germline CDR1 is ENHRY and CDR2 is SYGVKD. V was clipped by 6 bases and J by 0 bases, with 6 bases between them. The CDR3 runs 12 residues. CDR3 coding DNA: TGTGCCATCAGCACAGCCTCCTACGAGCAGTACTTC. Encoded protein: CAISTASYEQYF.

For this clone: An end of the junction does not agree with germline; a read error may underlie this. The chain joins TRBV28 to TRBJ2-6, with D tentatively TRBD2 (5 bases). Germline CDR1 is MDHEN and CDR2 is SYDVKM. The CDR3 is 14 amino acids. The CDR3 spells CASSHRGGRSDNNW. The CDR3 region has the DNA TGTGCCAGCAGCCATAGAGGAGGCCGATCAGACAACAATTGG.